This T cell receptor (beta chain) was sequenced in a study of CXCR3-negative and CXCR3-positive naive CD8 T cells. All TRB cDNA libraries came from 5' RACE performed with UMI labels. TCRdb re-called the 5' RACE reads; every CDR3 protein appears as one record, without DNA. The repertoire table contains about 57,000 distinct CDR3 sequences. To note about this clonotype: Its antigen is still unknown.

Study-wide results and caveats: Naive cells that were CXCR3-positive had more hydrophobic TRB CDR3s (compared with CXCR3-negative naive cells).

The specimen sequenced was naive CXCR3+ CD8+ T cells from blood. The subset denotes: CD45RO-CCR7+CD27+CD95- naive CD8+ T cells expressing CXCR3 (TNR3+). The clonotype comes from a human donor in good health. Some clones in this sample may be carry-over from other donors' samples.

The CDR3 loop is CASSPPGTGGSYEQYF. The chain has TRBV5-1 and TRBJ2-7; as DNA is missing, the TRBD1 call by TCRdb cannot be tested. Germline V gene sequence: CDR1 SGHRS, CDR2 YFSETQ. The CDR3 consists of 16 residues.